This TCR beta chain was sequenced for a study of blood T cell repertoires in COVID-19 (dated by TCRdb to 2019 to 2021). Notes on the research overall: The collaborator samples originated in the United States, Italy and Spain and spanned the acute and convalescent phases of COVID-19. HLA class I and class II types, where available, came from metadata supplied by the sample provider rather than from assay-based typing. A de-identified subject ID, COVID-19 status, age in years and sex were almost always included in the sample metadata. The samples were drawn from two sources: the first 160 participants of the ongoing ImmuneRACE study, and 1,000 to 1,500 subjects contributed by 6 global collaborators. Deeply sampled blood TCRbeta repertoires from subjects exposed to, actively infected with, or recovered from COVID-19 were included in the dataset. The repertoires were released in a freely available public database intended as a resource for research on the immune response to SARS-CoV-2. The material from the prospective study consisted of cDNA or gDNA derived from T cells, B-cell-depleted T cells, or PBMCs.

In regard to this clone: There is no known antigen for this receptor. The sample holds no much larger clone one base away, and base qualities are not on file.

TCRbeta CDR3 regions were amplified from genomic DNA using the immunoSEQ Assay, a bias-controlled multiplex PCR. Regarding the original processing steps: The number of nucleated cells in each sample was estimated from the amplification of reference gene primers within the assay. To quantify the absolute abundance of each unique TCRbeta CDR3 rearrangement, sequence reads were collapsed and filtered. For each sample, productive Simpson clonality was calculated as the square root of Simpson's diversity index across productive rearrangements. This is the immuneACCESS table as TCRdb keeps it, with only in-frame sequences that have V and J called. A part of the clones is gone; compared with another copy, unresolved V genes explain less than half, and the rest is unexplained. Clonal size and the V and J genes are those of that table, whereas D and trimming came from the DNA. Present in this sample are some 80,000 clones, about nine tenths of which were seen just once. About 3% of the sample is taken by the ten largest.

Collaborating institutions collected whole blood in K2EDTA tubes following their own protocols. For TCRbeta analysis, collaborator samples were shipped as frozen whole blood, as isolated PBMCs, or as DNA extracted from either sample type. General study outcomes and caveats: How much clinical and demographic metadata was included differed by source and by participant, and the metadata was provided uncurated.

The sequence came from a woman between 45 and 65 years old with active or convalescent COVID-19. The sequenced material came from peripheral blood.

The DNA sequence is given as TGTGCCACCAGTGACCCAGGGTCCACCGGGGAGCTGTTTTTT. It translates as CATSDPGSTGELFF. The sequence joins TRBV24-1 to TRBJ2-2; TRBD1 is a possible D gene, resting on 5 matching bases. V was cut back by 4 bases and J by 4 bases, leaving a gap of 9 bases between them. Reading the germline V gene gives CDR1 KGHDR and CDR2 SFDVKD. From the cysteine through the phenylalanine, the CDR3 covers 14 amino acids. Only the CDR3 DNA stays, 42 bases, in frame from base 1.